This entry lists 23 T cell receptor beta chains sequenced from one sample in a study of blood T cells in healthy people across ages. Together with a sample-barcoded 5' primer, a J-beta primer mix was included in a second PCR lasting about 7 to 11 cycles. TCRdb reprocessed the 5' RACE reads with MiXCR, giving one entry per CDR3 protein. The sample has 660,000 or so distinct CDR3 sequences; about 54% are singletons. Specimen: blood. The receptor source for this set is a man in his 60s in good health.

V and J are TRBV18 and TRBJ1-4; possibly TRBD1 for D (6 bases). With 4 bases removed from V and 8 bases from J, the gap between germline ends came to 14 bases. Germline CDR1 and CDR2: KGHSH and LQKENI. The CDR3 has 14 amino acids. CDR3 in DNA: TGTGCCAGCTCACGCAACAGGGCTCAAGAAAAACTGTTTTTT. It is translated as CASSRNRAQEKLFF.

The rearrangement links TRBV5-4 to TRBJ2-5, with D possibly TRBD1 on 5 matching bases. The germline CDR1 and CDR2 sequences are SGHNT and YYREEE (reference sequence). The V gene lost 5 bases and the J gene lost 5 bases, with 7 bases spanning the gap. This CDR3 is 11 amino acids long. For the CDR3, the DNA is TGTGCCAGCAGAAAGGGGGAGACCCAGTACTTC. It encodes CASRKGETQYF.

The V gene is TRBV24-1, the J gene TRBJ2-1; 7 bases match TRBD2. Germline trimming cut 5 bases from V and 6 bases from J; bases unmatched to any gene: 15. The V gene's germline CDR1 is KGHDR and CDR2 SFDVKD. The CDR3 runs 17 residues. CDR3 loop: CATSGETGTSGTNEQFF. The DNA of the CDR3 is TGTGCCACCAGTGGCGAGACCGGGACGAGCGGGACCAATGAGCAGTTCTTC.

This clonotype was recorded only once. V gene TRBV3-1 combines with J gene TRBJ2-5; D might be TRBD1 or TRBD2, each matching 5 bases. Germline V gene sequence: CDR1 LGHDT, CDR2 YNNKEL (reference sequence). This CDR3 is built from 16 residues. The V end lost 2 bases, the J end lost 2 bases, and 15 bases lay between the germline ends. DNA of the CDR3: TGTGCCAGCAGCCAACCGGGACGGGCGGTTCAAGAGACCCAGTACTTC. It codes for CASSQPGRAVQETQYF.

The chain employs TRBV12-3 or TRBV12-4 and TRBJ1-5, with D possibly matching TRBD1 (6 bases). Between the trimmed V and J ends, which lost 5 bases and 1 base, there was a span of 12 bases. The CDR3 consists of 15 residues. The CDR3 is CASSRQDSSNQPQHF. The CDR3 bases are TGTGCCAGCAGTCGACAGGACAGCAGCAATCAGCCCCAGCATTTT.

This clonotype was counted ten times or more. This chain links TRBV29-1 with TRBJ2-3, with 9 positions matching TRBD2. After removal of 3 bases from V and 2 bases from J, the junction contained 6 bases not matched to a gene. The CDR3 contains 15 residues. In germline, CDR1 is SQVTM, CDR2 ANQGSEA. CDR3 amino acids: CSVDAAGGDTDTQYF. The DNA of the CDR3 is TGCAGCGTTGATGCTGCGGGGGGGGACACAGATACGCAGTATTTT.

This clonotype was seen a handful of times. The chain recombines TRBV21-1 with TRBJ2-4; the table's D call of TRBD1 was not tested on the DNA. TRBV21-1 is marked as a pseudogene. The length of the CDR3 is 13 residues. CDR3 sequence (DNA): TGTGCCACCAACAGGGGCGCCAAAAACATTCAGTACTTC. Translated: CATNRGAKNIQYF.

A few counts support this clonotype. The V call is TRBV2, the J call TRBJ2-7; D gene ambiguous. CDR1 SNHLY and CDR2 FYNNEI come from the germline V gene. The CDR3 runs to 12 residues. The V and J ends lost 8 bases and 2 bases respectively, with 10 bases between them. Written as DNA, the CDR3 is TGTGCCAGCGCTCGGAACCCCTACGAGCAGTACTTC. This codes for CASARNPYEQYF. Full variable domain (missing parts from reference TRBV2 and TRBJ2-7): EPEVTQTPSHQVTQMGQEVILRCVPISNHLYFYWYRQILGQKVEFLVSFYNNEISEKSEIFDDQFSVERPDGSNFTLKIRSTKLEDSAMYFCASARNPYEQYFGPGTRLTVT.

V gene TRBV3-1 combines with J gene TRBJ2-1, with 9 bases aligning to TRBD2. The better agreement between TRBJ2-7 and the DNA end casts doubt on the J call. Germline lookup yields CDR1 LGHDT and CDR2 YNNKEL (reference sequence). The length of the CDR3 is 16 residues. CDR3 sequence reads: CASSQARLAAYNEQYF. DNA of the CDR3: TGTGCCAGCAGCCAAGCCCGACTAGCGGCCTACAATGAGCAGTACTTC.

V and J are TRBV6-1 and TRBJ2-5; TRBD1 aligns across 9 bases. The ends lost 9 bases at V and 5 bases at J; junction bases unmatched: 7. The germline V gene has CDR1 MNHNS and CDR2 SASEGT. The CDR3 has 13 residues. CDR3 DNA sequence: TGTGCCAGTAGGGGGACAGGGATGGAGACCCAGTACTTC. This sequence encodes CASRGTGMETQYF.

This clonotype was observed a handful of times. The rearrangement joins TRBV10-3 to TRBJ2-7; 10 nucleotides line up with TRBD1. Germline CDR1 and CDR2: ENHRY and SYGVKD. The ends lost 10 bases at V and 4 bases at J; junction bases unmatched: 10. CDR3 size: 14 residues. CDR3 DNA: TGTGCCACTCGCCCCGGGGACAGGGGTTACGAGCAGTACTTC. Translated, it gives CATRPGDRGYEQYF.

This clonotype occurred a few times. The chain couples TRBV11-2 to TRBJ1-2; a possible D gene is TRBD1 (5 bases). The V end lost 5 bases, the J end lost 4 bases, and 20 bases lay between the germline ends. The CDR3 loop spans 16 amino acids. Germline CDR1 SGHAT, CDR2 FQNNGV. CDR3: CASSPLGGAGGYGYTF. The CDR3 DNA sequence: TGTGCCAGCAGCCCCCTTGGTGGGGCCGGGGGCTATGGCTACACCTTC.

V and J are TRBV9 and TRBJ2-1; tentatively, D is TRBD1 (6 bases). Germline V gene sequence: CDR1 SGDLS, CDR2 YYNGEE. V was pared by 3 bases and J by 5 bases, with 12 bases between. This CDR3 comprises 14 residues. The DNA for the CDR3 is TGTGCCAGCAGCGCCCGGACAGCCCACAATGAGCAGTTCTTC. Residues: CASSARTAHNEQFF.

This clonotype was seen more than once but under ten times. This rearrangement joins TRBV3-1 to TRBJ2-7, with D unresolved. Germline CDR1 and CDR2: LGHDT and YNNKEL (reference sequence). Trimming removed 0 bases at V and 4 bases at J, with 4 bases between. The CDR3 extends over 12 amino acids. The CDR3 is CASSQDMYEQYF. CDR3 bases: TGTGCCAGCAGCCAAGATATGTACGAGCAGTACTTC.

The chain is built from TRBV7-9 and TRBJ2-4, with a weak D call TRBD1 (5 bases). The last part of the DNA fits TRBJ2-7 better; the J call may be wrong. CDR1 is SEHNR, CDR2 FQNEAQ, per germline (reference sequence). The CDR3 extends over 14 amino acids. The chain's CDR3 is CASSLSTGLYEQYF. The CDR3 nucleotides read TGTGCCAGCAGCTTATCTACAGGCTTATACGAGCAGTACTTC.

This clonotype was seen only once. This chain connects TRBV3-1 to TRBJ2-4; 7 bases map to TRBD2. J gave up 13 bases and V 1 base, and 13 bases lay outside the gene matches. CDR1 and CDR2 from the germline V gene are LGHDT and YNNKEL (reference sequence). CDR3 size: 15 residues. The CDR3 DNA is TGTGCCAGCAGCCAAGGGGCGGGGGTCCAAGGGGAGCAGTACTTC. This codes for CASSQGAGVQGEQYF.

This sequence joins TRBV7-2 and TRBJ2-5; TRBD2 is a possible D gene (5 bases). In germline, CDR1 is SGHTA, CDR2 FQGNSA. The germline V and J ends were trimmed by 2 bases and 1 base, with 20 bases remaining between them. This CDR3 spans 18 amino acids. CDR3 nucleotides: TGTGCCAGCAGCTTAACATCGGCCCCCTGGACTGGCCAAGAGACCCAGTACTTC. It is translated as CASSLTSAPWTGQETQYF.

J is TRBJ2-7 and V is TRBV2, with TRBD2 as a possible D gene (6 bases). Germline CDR1 and CDR2: SNHLY and FYNNEI. Trimming removed 6 bases from V and 5 bases from J, with 14 bases in between. This CDR3 has 13 amino acids. CDR3 coding DNA: TGTGCCAGCAGGCCGGAGGGAGGTCACGAGCAGTACTTC. This translates into CASRPEGGHEQYF.

The V call is TRBV20-1, the J call TRBJ2-1; a possible D gene is TRBD2 (6 bases). CDR1 is DFQATT, CDR2 SNEGSKA, per germline (reference sequence). V lost 1 base to trimming and J lost 10 bases, with 17 bases between them. The CDR3 extends over 14 amino acids. This CDR3 reads CSARGQAAGGEQFF. The CDR3 region has the DNA TGCAGTGCTAGAGGGCAGGCAGCGGGTGGGGAGCAGTTCTTC.

The chain uses TRBV6-5 and TRBJ2-5; 11 bases are a match to TRBD2. CDR3 length equals 19 residues. V lost 0 bases, J lost 2 bases, and 11 bases stayed unmatched. Per the germline V gene, CDR1 is MNHEY and CDR2 is SVGAGI. The CDR3 DNA reads as TGTGCCAGCAGTTACTCCGGTGTTGCGGGACTAGCGGCGCAAGAGACCCAGTACTTC. Its translation: CASSYSGVAGLAAQETQYF.

This clonotype was seen a handful of times. The chain couples TRBV6-1 to TRBJ2-5; TRBD2 matches at 16 bases. Germline lookup yields CDR1 MNHNS and CDR2 SASEGT. Trimming cost V 6 bases and J 2 bases; bases outside gene matches: 6. CDR3 size: 17 residues. The CDR3 spells CASSTGLAGGRQETQYF. The DNA of the CDR3 is TGTGCCAGCAGCACGGGACTAGCGGGGGGGCGACAAGAGACCCAGTACTTC.

The chain links TRBV6-5 to TRBJ2-5; 7 bases are a match to TRBD1. The germline V gene has CDR1 MNHEY and CDR2 SVGAGI. J gave up 3 bases and V 7 bases, and 5 bases lay outside the gene matches. This CDR3 comprises 13 residues. The CDR3 loop reads CASNRDRKETQYF. DNA for the CDR3: TGTGCCAGCAACAGGGACAGAAAAGAGACCCAGTACTTC.

This rearrangement joins TRBV12-3 or TRBV12-4 to TRBJ2-3; TRBD1 matches 9 bases. The CDR3 sequence is 15 residues long. With 7 bases clipped from V and 0 bases from J, the junction kept 5 bases outside the gene matches. Here the CDR3 reads CASNTGGKSTDTQYF. CDR3 nucleotides: TGTGCCAGCAATACAGGGGGCAAAAGCACAGATACGCAGTATTTT.